This is a list of T cell receptor beta chains from one sample in a study of blood T cell repertoires in COVID-19. Assay used: immunoSEQ multiplex PCR; TCRdb lists only in-frame clones, some missing. The table lists roughly 280,000 clones, 87% of them singletons. The sample was peripheral blood. Receptors originate from a woman between 50 and 59 years old who had recovered from COVID-19. The CDR3 runs from the conserved cysteine through the conserved F or W. D genes are given only for firm matches. Expanded clones get a size class; other rows say once, few or many, or leave the size out.

TRBD1	-	TRBJ1-3	TRBV25-1	CASSDGTGGFHIYF	TGTGCCAGCAGTGACGGGACAGGGGGTTTTCACATATATTTT
TRBD1	-	TRBJ2-5	TRBV6-6	CASSSTGTGETQYF	TGTGCCAGCAGTTCGACAGGGACCGGGGAGACCCAGTACTTC
-	-	TRBJ1-4	TRBV30	CAWSPARAGKLFF	TGTGCCTGGAGTCCCGCTCGGGCGGGAAAACTGTTTTTT
TRBD2	-	TRBJ2-7	TRBV6-5	CASSYLSGGTYEQYF	TGTGCCAGCAGTTACTTAAGCGGGGGGACCTACGAGCAGTACTTC
-	-	TRBJ2-7	TRBV30	CAWAGTRDIMGEQYF	TGTGCCTGGGCCGGGACAAGGGATATTATGGGGGAGCAGTACTTC
-	-	TRBJ2-7	TRBV2	CASTGGLNYEQYF	TGTGCCAGCACGGGGGGCTTAAACTACGAGCAGTACTTC
TRBD1	-	TRBJ2-7	TRBV5-1	CASSPGTGMSPYEQYF	TGCGCCAGCAGCCCCGGGACAGGGATGAGCCCCTACGAGCAGTACTTC
-	-	TRBJ2-7	TRBV3-1/TRBV3-2	CASSQTLGGRQYF	TGTGCCAGCAGCCAAACCCTAGGGGGACGGCAGTACTTC
TRBD1	-	TRBJ1-2	TRBV27	CASRGDSGYTF	TGTGCCAGCAGAGGGGACAGCGGCTACACCTTC
TRBD1	-	TRBJ1-1	TRBV7-2	CASSLWAGGTEAFF	TGTGCCAGCAGCTTATGGGCAGGGGGCACTGAAGCTTTCTTT
-	-	TRBJ1-1	TRBV30	CAWSVEEGSEAFF	TGTGCCTGGAGCGTGGAGGAGGGAAGTGAAGCTTTCTTT
TRBD2	-	TRBJ2-5	TRBV29-1	CSAGTSFPGTQYF	TGCAGCGCCGGGACTAGCTTCCCAGGGACCCAGTACTTC
-	once	TRBJ1-4	TRBV28	CASTELVYRNEKLFF	TGTGCCAGCACCGAGCTAGTGTACCGGAATGAAAAACTGTTTTTT
TRBD1	-	TRBJ1-1	TRBV5-1	CASSLAGQDFTEAFF	TGCGCCAGCAGCTTGGCCGGACAGGACTTCACTGAAGCTTTCTTT
-	-	TRBJ1-1	TRBV11-1	CASSLGQPGRTEAFF	TGTGCCAGCAGCTTAGGGCAGCCAGGGCGAACTGAAGCTTTCTTT
-	-	TRBJ1-1	TRBV9	CASSPLSGNTEAFF	TGTGCCAGCAGCCCTCTCAGCGGAAACACTGAAGCTTTCTTT
TRBD2	-	TRBJ2-7	TRBV18	CASSPGLAGSSYEQYF	TGTGCCAGCTCCCCCGGACTAGCGGGGAGCTCCTACGAGCAGTACTTC